The sample holds one count of the clone carrying this TCR beta chain. Its antigen remains unknown. As handled by the study authors: Because ImmunoSEQ provided only junction sequences with no quality scores, the filtering differed. Measured with immunoSEQ multiplex PCR; TCRdb has only the in-frame clones, and not every one. V and J calls and clone size come straight from that table; D and trimming were deduced from the DNA. In the table there are 600,000 or so clones, 95% to 98% of which are singletons. These data originate in a study of shared clonotypes between healthy human individuals. General observations from the study: Tissue TCR repertoires likely differ from these blood-only repertoires. Relative to their counterparts shared across all four donors, non-shared clonotypes exhibited diminished generation probabilities.

CD45RO negativity and positive selection for CCR7 defined naive CD8 cells, a population that excluded terminally differentiated effector memory CD45RA+ cells. J lost 3 bases, V lost 5 bases, and 12 bases had no gene match. Germline V gene sequence: CDR1 SGHRS, CDR2 YFSETQ. This CDR3 has 16 residues. The specimen sequenced was naive CD8+ T cells sorted from blood. This TCR derives from a man aged 25 to 40 in good health. The genes are TRBV5-1 and TRBJ2-7; 9 bases map to TRBD2. This CDR3 is CASRYTSGRILYEQYF. As DNA, the CDR3 is TGCGCCAGCAGATATACAAGCGGGAGGATCCTCTACGAGCAGTACTTC.